This T cell receptor beta chain stems from a study of vaccination effects on CD4 cells after COVID-19. Study overall: Each person got two doses of an mRNA SARS-CoV-2 vaccine, BNT162b2 or mRNA-1273. At 16 days and one week before vaccination, two convalescent patients gave samples.

Details on this clone: Its specificity is not known.

V was trimmed by 3 bases and J by 5 bases, leaving 11 bases between them. CDR1 is MGHDK, CDR2 SYGVNS, per germline. The CDR3 is 14 residues long. Peptide-pool stimulation followed by sequencing identified expanded antigen-specific CD4+ clonotypes in the ViraFEST assay. Following culture for approximately ten days, CD4+ T cells were isolated. This person's SARS-CoV-2 infection, confirmed by PCR, occurred between March and December 2020. Clones were sequenced by immunoSEQ multiplex PCR, and TCRdb holds only the in-frame ones, with some missing. The table shows approximately 29,000 clones, with 55% to 75% occurring only once.

The gene calls are TRBV25-1 and TRBJ1-5, with D possibly TRBD1 on 5 matching bases. This clonotype was obtained from a human donor who had a prior SARS-CoV-2 infection. Sequenced material: CD4+ T cells from PBMCs cultured with a peptide pool, taken before COVID-19 vaccination. CDR3 region: CASSDREIHQPQHF. CDR3 sequence (DNA): TGTGCCAGCAGTGACAGGGAGATTCATCAGCCCCAGCATTTT.